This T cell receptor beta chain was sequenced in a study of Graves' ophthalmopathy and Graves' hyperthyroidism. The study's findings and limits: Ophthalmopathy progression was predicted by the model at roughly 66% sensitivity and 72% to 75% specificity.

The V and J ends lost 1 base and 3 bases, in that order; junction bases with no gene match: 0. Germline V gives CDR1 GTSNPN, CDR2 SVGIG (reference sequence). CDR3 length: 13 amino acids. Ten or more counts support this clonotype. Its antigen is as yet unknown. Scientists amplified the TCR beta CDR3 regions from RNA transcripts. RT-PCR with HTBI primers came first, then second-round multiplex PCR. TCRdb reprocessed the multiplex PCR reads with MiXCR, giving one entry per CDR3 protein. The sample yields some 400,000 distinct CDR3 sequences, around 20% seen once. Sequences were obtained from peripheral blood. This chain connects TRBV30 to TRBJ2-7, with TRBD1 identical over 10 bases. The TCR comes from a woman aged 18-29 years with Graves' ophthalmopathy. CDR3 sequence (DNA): TGTGCCTGGAGTGGGGACAGGGGCTACGAGCAGTACTTC. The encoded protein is CAWSGDRGYEQYF.